This T cell receptor (beta chain) was found in a study of T cell responses to AZD1222 COVID-19 vaccine. Study-level results: Across the whole spike, CD4 TCRs peaked at regions 160-218 and 743-854.

This clone turned up a few times. Its antigen is undetermined. Sequencing used immunoSEQ multiplex PCR; TCRdb keeps in-frame clones, though not all of them. The table lists about 120,000 clones, over 85% of them singletons. The CDR3 extends over 13 amino acids. Trimming took 4 bases from V and 0 from J, leaving 4 bases between them. This sample comprised peripheral blood, obtained on day 0 of AZD1222 vaccination. The clonotype comes from an adult in good health. V and J are TRBV12-3 or TRBV12-4 and TRBJ2-4; no reliable D call. The CDR3 region is CASSSVAKNIQYF. In nucleotides, the CDR3 is TGTGCCAGCAGTTCTGTAGCCAAAAACATTCAGTACTTC.